These 16 T cell receptor beta chains were all obtained from the same sample, sequenced in a study of TIL therapy for anti-PD-1-resistant metastatic lung cancer (dated by TCRdb to the early 2020s). The immunoSEQ v3 hsTCRB kit was used to amplify TCR beta CDR3 regions from genomic DNA through bias-controlled multiplex PCR. The table was pulled from immuneACCESS by TCRdb, which kept in-frame rearrangements only. Such tables lose some clones; where checked, under half of the loss comes from unresolved V genes, and the rest has no known cause. This sample holds about 60,000 clones; roughly 91% were observed only once. The ten largest clonotypes hold just over 2.5% of the sample. The time point label, read with the paper, signifies: pre-treatment sample, taken before nivolumab and TIL therapy. The specimen comprised blood, sampled at baseline. These receptors all come from a person between 25 and 80 years old with non-small cell lung cancer.

V is TRBV24-1 and J is TRBJ2-3; 8 nucleotides agree with TRBD2. With V trimmed by 9 bases and J by 1 base, 8 bases remained unmatched. The CDR3 sequence is 15 residues long. The germline V gene has CDR1 KGHDR and CDR2 SFDVKD. In nucleotides, the CDR3 is TGTGCCACCTCCGATAGCGGGGTGGGCACAGATACGCAGTATTTT. It yields the protein CATSDSGVGTDTQYF.

The V call is TRBV6-6, the J call TRBJ1-6; D possibly corresponds to TRBD1 (6 bases). Germline values: CDR1 MNHNY, CDR2 SVGAGI (reference sequence). The ends were cut back, 6 bases at V and 5 bases at J, with 17 bases in the middle. This CDR3 spans 16 amino acids. The CDR3 coding sequence is TGTGCCAGCAGCTGGGGAGGGGGGCAGGATAATTCACCCCTCCACTTT. It is translated as CASSWGGGQDNSPLHF.

The chain carries TRBV28 and TRBJ2-2; a weak D match, TRBD2 (7 bases). The CDR3 covers 15 residues. Germline CDR1 and CDR2: MDHEN and SYDVKM. Trimming took 10 bases from V and 1 from J, leaving 16 bases between them. The CDR3 DNA reads as TGTGCCACCCAGGGGCGGGGGCTGAACACCGGGGAGCTGTTTTTT. Its protein product is CATQGRGLNTGELFF.

This clone has more than one count but fewer than ten. The rearrangement links TRBV10-1 to TRBJ2-7; D unresolved. CDR3 length: 15 amino acids. Germline CDR1 is WNHNN and CDR2 is SYGVQD (reference sequence). Between the trimmed V and J ends, which lost 6 bases and 1 base, there was a span of 16 bases. The CDR3 reads CASSAAEAGSYEQYF. CDR3 coding DNA: TGCGCCAGCAGCGCTGCCGAGGCAGGATCCTACGAGCAGTACTTC.

V is TRBV29-1 and J is TRBJ2-3, with D possibly TRBD2 on 6 matching bases. CDR3 size: 13 residues. Germline V lookup: CDR1 SQVTM, CDR2 ANQGSEA. The germline V and J ends were trimmed by 3 bases and 0 bases, with 7 bases remaining between them. CDR3 DNA: TGCAGCGTTGAGAGCGGGAGCACAGATACGCAGTATTTT. Translated, it gives CSVESGSTDTQYF.

The chain joins TRBV18 to TRBJ1-5; TRBD1 matches at 7 bases. V shed 3 bases and J 4 bases; nucleotides not matched to a gene: 6. CDR1 and CDR2 from the germline V gene are KGHSH and LQKENI. The CDR3 length is 15 residues. The chain's CDR3 is CASSPITGANQPQHF. The DNA of the CDR3 is TGTGCCAGCTCACCCATCACAGGGGCAAATCAGCCCCAGCATTTT.

This chain uses TRBV9 with TRBJ2-1, with 8 bases lining up with TRBD2. V trimming: 0 bases; J trimming: 5 bases; junction bases outside the gene matches: 10. This CDR3 contains 17 residues. CDR1 is SGDLS and CDR2 is YYNGEE in the germline V gene. This CDR3 reads CASSVEIGGGPDNEQFF. CDR3 sequence (DNA): TGTGCCAGCAGCGTAGAGATAGGCGGGGGGCCGGACAATGAGCAGTTCTTC.

The J gene is TRBJ1-4, the V gene TRBV6-5, with D unresolved. The CDR3 contains 16 residues. V was shortened by 0 bases and J by 0 bases, with 8 bases between the two germline ends. Germline CDR1 and CDR2: MNHEY and SVGAGI. CDR3 protein: CASSYSVGATNEKLFF. CDR3 nucleotide sequence: TGTGCCAGCAGTTACTCGGTCGGTGCAACTAATGAAAAACTGTTTTTT.

The chain combines TRBV19 with TRBJ2-2; 13 bases are shared with TRBD2. V lost 5 bases, J lost 6 bases, and 6 bases stayed unmatched. Germline V gene lookup returns CDR1 LNHDA and CDR2 SQIVND (reference sequence). This CDR3 has 16 amino acids. The CDR3 is CASSLLAGGYAGELFF. CDR3 sequence (DNA): TGTGCCAGTAGTTTACTAGCGGGGGGGTACGCCGGGGAGCTGTTTTTT.

The V call is TRBV2, the J call TRBJ2-3; the match to TRBD1 covers 8 bases. This CDR3 comprises 14 residues. Trimming removed 6 bases from V and 0 bases from J; junction bases left unmatched: 2. Germline CDR1 is SNHLY and CDR2 is FYNNEI. The CDR3 region is CASRTGASTDTQYF. Here the CDR3 DNA reads TGTGCCAGCAGGACAGGGGCGAGCACAGATACGCAGTATTTT.

The rearrangement joins TRBV21-1 to TRBJ2-7; the table names TRBD2, a call not compared with the DNA. TRBV21-1 is assigned pseudogene status. The CDR3 loop spans 17 amino acids. CDR3 bases: TGTGCCAGCAGCTCGCGGCGGACTGCTCAGCCTAGCTACGAGCAGTACTTC. Amino acids: CASSSRRTAQPSYEQYF.

J is TRBJ2-2 and V is TRBV5-5, with 12 bases that match TRBD2. After removal of 4 bases from V and 6 bases from J, the junction contained 10 bases not matched to a gene. Germline CDR1 SGHKS, CDR2 YYEKEE (reference sequence). The CDR3 is 17 residues long. The CDR3 reads CASSQRLAGAGAGELFF. In DNA, the CDR3 is TGTGCCAGCAGCCAGCGACTAGCGGGGGCCGGGGCCGGGGAGCTGTTTTTT.

V gene TRBV3-1 (or the pseudogene TRBV3-2) combines with J gene TRBJ2-4, with 11 bases matching TRBD1. The J segment lost 7 bases and the V segment lost 2 bases, leaving 4 bases of the junction unmatched. The CDR3 is 15 residues long. The V gene's germline CDR1 is LGHDT and CDR2 YNNKEL (reference sequence). The DNA of the CDR3 is TGTGCCAGCAGCCAACGGGGACAGGGGGGGAACATTCAGTACTTC. This translates into CASSQRGQGGNIQYF.

The J gene is TRBJ2-3, the V gene TRBV28; 8 nucleotides line up with TRBD1. The CDR3 spans 16 residues. After removal of 4 bases from V and 3 bases from J, the junction contained 9 bases not matched to a gene. CDR1 is MDHEN, CDR2 SYDVKM, per germline. In nucleotides, the CDR3 is TGTGCCAGCAGTTCCCGACAGGGGTTTATGACAGATACGCAGTATTTT. Translation: CASSSRQGFMTDTQYF.

The rearrangement joins TRBV24-1 to TRBJ2-2; TRBD2 aligns across 11 bases. Trimming removed 1 base from V and 2 bases from J; junction bases left unmatched: 20. The CDR3 extends over 23 amino acids. The germline V gene encodes CDR1 KGHDR and CDR2 SFDVKD. CDR3 region: CATSDFLAVLASGGQINTGELFF. The CDR3 region has the DNA TGTGCCACCAGTGATTTCCTTGCCGTCTTGGCTAGCGGGGGGCAAATCAACACCGGGGAGCTGTTTTTT.

The chain recombines TRBV12-5 with TRBJ2-5; 8 bases match TRBD2. V lost 1 base, J lost 0 bases, and 7 bases stayed unmatched. Looked up from germline, CDR1 is LGHNT and CDR2 is FRNRAP. This CDR3 contains 17 residues. The CDR3 DNA sequence: TGTGCTAGTGGTTTGGCTAGCGGGCCTTGGTACCAAGAGACCCAGTACTTC. Protein: CASGLASGPWYQETQYF.